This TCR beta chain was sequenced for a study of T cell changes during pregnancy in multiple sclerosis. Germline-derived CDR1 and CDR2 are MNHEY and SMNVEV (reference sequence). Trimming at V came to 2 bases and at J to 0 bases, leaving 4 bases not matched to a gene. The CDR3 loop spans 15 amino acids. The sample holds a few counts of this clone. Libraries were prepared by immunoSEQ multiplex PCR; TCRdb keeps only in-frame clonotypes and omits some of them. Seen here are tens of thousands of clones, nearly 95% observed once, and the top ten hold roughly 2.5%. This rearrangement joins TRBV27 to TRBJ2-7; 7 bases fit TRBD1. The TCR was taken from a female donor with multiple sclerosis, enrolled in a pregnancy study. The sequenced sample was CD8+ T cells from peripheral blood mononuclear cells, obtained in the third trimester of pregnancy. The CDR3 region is CASSLRAGGSYEQYF. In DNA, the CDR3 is TGTGCCAGCAGTTTACGTGCAGGGGGCTCCTACGAGCAGTACTTC.